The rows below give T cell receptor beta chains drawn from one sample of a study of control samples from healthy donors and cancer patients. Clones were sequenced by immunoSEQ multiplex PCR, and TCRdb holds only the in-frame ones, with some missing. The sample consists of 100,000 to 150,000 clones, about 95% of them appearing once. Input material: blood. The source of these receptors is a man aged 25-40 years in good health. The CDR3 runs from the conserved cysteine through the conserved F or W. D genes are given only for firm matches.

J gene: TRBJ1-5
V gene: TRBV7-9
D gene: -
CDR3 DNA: TGTGCCAGCAGCAGCGCCTCTGGACGGAGCAATCAGCCCCAGCATTTT
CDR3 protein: CASSSASGRSNQPQHF

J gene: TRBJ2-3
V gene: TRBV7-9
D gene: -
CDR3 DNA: TGTGCCAGCAGCTTTTCCTGGGTCACAGATACGCAGTATTTT
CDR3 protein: CASSFSWVTDTQYF

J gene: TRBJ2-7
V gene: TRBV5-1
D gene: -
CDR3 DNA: TGCGCCAGCAGGTCCGACAGTTACGAGCAGTACTTC
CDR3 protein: CASRSDSYEQYF

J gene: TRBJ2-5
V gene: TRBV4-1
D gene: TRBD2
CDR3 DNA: TGCGCCAGCAGCCACCACGTAGCGGGGGGGCCGGAGACCCAGTACTTC
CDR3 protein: CASSHHVAGGPETQYF

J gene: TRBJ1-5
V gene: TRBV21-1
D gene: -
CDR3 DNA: TGTGCCAGCAGGGGCACCTCACGGGTAGGGGTCGACTATCAGCCCCAGCATTTT
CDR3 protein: CASRGTSRVGVDYQPQHF

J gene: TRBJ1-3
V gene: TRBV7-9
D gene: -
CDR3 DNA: TGTGCCAGCAGTCTTAGAGCGGCGACGTCTGGAAACACCATATATTTT
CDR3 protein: CASSLRAATSGNTIYF

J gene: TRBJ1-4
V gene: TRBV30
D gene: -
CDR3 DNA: TGTGCCTGGAGTGTACATCCTGAAAAACTGTTTTTT
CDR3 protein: CAWSVHPEKLFF

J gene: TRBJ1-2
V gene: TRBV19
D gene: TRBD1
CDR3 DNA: TGTGCCAGCAGTCCTCCCCTACAGGGGAACTATGGCTACACCTTC
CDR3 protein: CASSPPLQGNYGYTF

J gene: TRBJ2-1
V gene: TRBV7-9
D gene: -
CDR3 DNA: TGTGCCAGCAGCTTGAGCGGCGGCCGCAATGAGCAGTTCTTC
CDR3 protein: CASSLSGGRNEQFF

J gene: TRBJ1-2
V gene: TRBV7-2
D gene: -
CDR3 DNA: TGTGCCAGCAGCTTAGTGGGGGATCGGGCTAACTATGGCTACACCTTC
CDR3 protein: CASSLVGDRANYGYTF

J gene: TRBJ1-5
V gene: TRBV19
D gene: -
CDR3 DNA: TGTGCCAGTAAAAGCGAGGGTCCAACTCAGCCCCAGCATTTT
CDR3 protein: CASKSEGPTQPQHF

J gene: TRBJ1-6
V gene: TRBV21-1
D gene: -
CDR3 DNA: TGTGCCAGCAGCCCACCGGTTTGCTCACCCCTCCACTTT
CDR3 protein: CASSPPVCSPLHF

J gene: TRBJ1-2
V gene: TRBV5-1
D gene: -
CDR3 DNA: TGCGCCAGCAGCTTGGATACAGGTGGCTATGGCTACACCTTC
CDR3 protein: CASSLDTGGYGYTF

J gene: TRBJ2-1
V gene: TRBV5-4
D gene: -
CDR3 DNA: TGTGCCAGCAGCTTTGGATTGGGGGAGCAGTTCTTC
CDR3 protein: CASSFGLGEQFF

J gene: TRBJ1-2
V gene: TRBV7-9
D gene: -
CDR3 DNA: TGTGCCAGCAGCTCGGGGGCGTTCTACACCTTC
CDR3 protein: CASSSGAFYTF

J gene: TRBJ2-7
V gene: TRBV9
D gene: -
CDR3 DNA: TGTGCCAGCAGCGTAGGGTCTAGGAGTTACGAGCAGTACTTC
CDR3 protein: CASSVGSRSYEQYF

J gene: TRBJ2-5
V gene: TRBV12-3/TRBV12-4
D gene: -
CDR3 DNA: TGTGCCAGCAGAGGGACTTCTCAAGAGACCCAGTACTTC
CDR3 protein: CASRGTSQETQYF

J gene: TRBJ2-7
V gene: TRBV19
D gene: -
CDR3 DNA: TGTGCCAGTAGTATAGTTCCGGACAGAGGCGAGCAGTACTTC
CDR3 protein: CASSIVPDRGEQYF

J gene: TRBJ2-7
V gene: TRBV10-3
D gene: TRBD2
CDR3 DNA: TGTGCCATCAGTGTTCAAGCGGGGGGGCCTCTTCCCGAGCAGTACTTC
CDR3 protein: CAISVQAGGPLPEQYF

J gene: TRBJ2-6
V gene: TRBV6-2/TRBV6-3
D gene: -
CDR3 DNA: TGTGCCAGCAGTCCCCTCGGGTCCGGGGCCAACGTCCTGACTTTC
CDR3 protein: CASSPLGSGANVLTF

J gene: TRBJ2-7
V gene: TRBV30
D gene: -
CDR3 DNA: TGTGCCTGGAGTGTAGGGGGTCGCAGCTACGAGCAGTACTTC
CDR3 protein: CAWSVGGRSYEQYF

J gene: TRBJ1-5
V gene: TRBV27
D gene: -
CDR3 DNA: TGTGCCAGCAGTTTATCGGTCAGCCGAGCCCAGCATTTT
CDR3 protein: CASSLSVSRAQHF

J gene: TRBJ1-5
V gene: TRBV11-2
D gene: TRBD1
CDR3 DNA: TGTGCCAGCAGCGAAGGGACAGGGAATCAGCCCCAGCATTTT
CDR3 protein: CASSEGTGNQPQHF

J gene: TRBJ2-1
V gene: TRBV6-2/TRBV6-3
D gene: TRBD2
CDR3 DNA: TGTGCCAGCAGTTATCCCCCCGGCGGGGGGGCTCATTACAATGAGCAGTTCTTC
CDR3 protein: CASSYPPGGGAHYNEQFF

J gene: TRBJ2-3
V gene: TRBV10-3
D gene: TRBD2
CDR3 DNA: TGTGCCACCCAACCTGGTGGGGGGGGGAGCACAGATACGCAGTATTTT
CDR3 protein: CATQPGGGGSTDTQYF

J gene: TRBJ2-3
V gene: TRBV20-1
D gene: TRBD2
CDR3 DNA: TGCAGTGCTAGTCAGACTAGCGGGGAGAGGCCAGATACGCAGTATTTT
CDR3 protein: CSASQTSGERPDTQYF

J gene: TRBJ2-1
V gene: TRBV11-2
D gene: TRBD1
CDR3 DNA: TGTGCCAGCAGCTTAGATGGACAGGGGGTCGATGAGCAGTTCTTC
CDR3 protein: CASSLDGQGVDEQFF